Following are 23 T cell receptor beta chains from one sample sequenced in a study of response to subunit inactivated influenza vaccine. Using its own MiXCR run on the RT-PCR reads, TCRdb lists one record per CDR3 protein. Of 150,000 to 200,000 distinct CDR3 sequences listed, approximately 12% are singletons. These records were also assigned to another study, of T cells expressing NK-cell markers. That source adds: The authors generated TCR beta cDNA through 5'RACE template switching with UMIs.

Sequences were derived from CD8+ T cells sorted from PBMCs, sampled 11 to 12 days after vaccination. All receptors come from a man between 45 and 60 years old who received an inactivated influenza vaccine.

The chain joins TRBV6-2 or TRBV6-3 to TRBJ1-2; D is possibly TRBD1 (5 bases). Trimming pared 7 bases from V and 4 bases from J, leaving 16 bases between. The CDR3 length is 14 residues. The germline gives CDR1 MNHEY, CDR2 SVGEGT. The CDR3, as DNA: TGTGCCAGCACCCAGGGAGGCGTCGGCTATGGCTACACCTTC. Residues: CASTQGGVGYGYTF.

The DNA for the CDR3 is TGTGCCAGCAGTGAAGGGGGGGTCCAGCCCCAGCATTTT. This translates into CASSEGGVQPQHF. V usage is TRBV25-1 and J usage is TRBJ1-5; weak D call: TRBD1 (5 bases). The CDR3 contains 13 residues. The V gene lost 2 bases and the J gene lost 7 bases, with 9 bases spanning the gap. Germline values: CDR1 MGHDK, CDR2 SYGVNS.

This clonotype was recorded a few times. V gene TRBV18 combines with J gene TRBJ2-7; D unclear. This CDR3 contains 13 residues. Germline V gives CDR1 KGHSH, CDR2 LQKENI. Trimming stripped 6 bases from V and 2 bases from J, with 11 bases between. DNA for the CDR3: TGTGCCAGCTCCGATGGGCCAACCTACGAGCAGTACTTC. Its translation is CASSDGPTYEQYF.

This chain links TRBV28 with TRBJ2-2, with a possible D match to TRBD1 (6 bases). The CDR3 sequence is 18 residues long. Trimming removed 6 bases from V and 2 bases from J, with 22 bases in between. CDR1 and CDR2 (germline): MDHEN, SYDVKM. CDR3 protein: CASSQPEWGRPNTGELFF. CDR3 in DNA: TGTGCCAGCAGCCAGCCCGAATGGGGGCGGCCTAACACCGGGGAGCTGTTTTTT.

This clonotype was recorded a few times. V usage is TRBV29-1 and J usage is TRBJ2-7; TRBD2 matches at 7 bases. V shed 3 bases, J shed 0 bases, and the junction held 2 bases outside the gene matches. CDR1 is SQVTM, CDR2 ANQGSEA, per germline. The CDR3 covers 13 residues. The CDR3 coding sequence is TGCAGCGTTGAGGCGGGAGACTCCTACGAGCAGTACTTC. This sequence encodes CSVEAGDSYEQYF.

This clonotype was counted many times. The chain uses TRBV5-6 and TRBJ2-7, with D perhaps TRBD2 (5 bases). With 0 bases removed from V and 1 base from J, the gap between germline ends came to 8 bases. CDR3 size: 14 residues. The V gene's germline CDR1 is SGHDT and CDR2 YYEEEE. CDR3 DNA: TGTGCCAGCAGCTTGGACGGGGAGTCCTACGAGCAGTACTTC. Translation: CASSLDGESYEQYF.

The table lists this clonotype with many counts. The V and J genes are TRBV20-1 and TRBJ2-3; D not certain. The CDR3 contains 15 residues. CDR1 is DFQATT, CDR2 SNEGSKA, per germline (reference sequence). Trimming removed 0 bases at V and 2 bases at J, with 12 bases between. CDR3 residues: CSARDIQLFTDTQYF. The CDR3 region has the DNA TGCAGTGCTAGAGATATACAGCTTTTCACAGATACGCAGTATTTT.

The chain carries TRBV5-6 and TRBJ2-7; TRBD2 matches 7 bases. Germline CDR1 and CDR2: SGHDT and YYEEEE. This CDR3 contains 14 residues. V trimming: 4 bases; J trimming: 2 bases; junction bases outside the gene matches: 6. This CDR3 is CASSQGLSTYEQYF. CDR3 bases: TGTGCCAGCAGCCAGGGACTATCTACCTACGAGCAGTACTTC.

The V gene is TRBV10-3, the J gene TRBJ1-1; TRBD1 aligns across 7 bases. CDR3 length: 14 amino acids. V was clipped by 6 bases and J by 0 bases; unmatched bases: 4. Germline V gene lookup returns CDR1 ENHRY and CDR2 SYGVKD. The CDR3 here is CAIRAGGLNTEAFF. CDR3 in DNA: TGTGCCATCAGGGCAGGGGGGTTGAACACTGAAGCTTTCTTT.

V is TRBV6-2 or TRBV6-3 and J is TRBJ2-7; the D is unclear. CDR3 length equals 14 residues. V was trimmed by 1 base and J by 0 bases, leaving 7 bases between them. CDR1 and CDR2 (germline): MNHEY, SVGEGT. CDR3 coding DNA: TGTGCCAGCAGTTACTACGTAGACTCCTACGAGCAGTACTTC. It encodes CASSYYVDSYEQYF.

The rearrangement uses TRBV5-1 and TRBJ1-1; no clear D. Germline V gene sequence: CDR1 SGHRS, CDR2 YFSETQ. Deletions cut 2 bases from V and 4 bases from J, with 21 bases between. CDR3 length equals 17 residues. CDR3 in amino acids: CASSFNSGREMSTEAFF. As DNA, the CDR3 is TGCGCCAGCAGCTTCAATTCGGGGAGGGAGATGAGCACTGAAGCTTTCTTT.

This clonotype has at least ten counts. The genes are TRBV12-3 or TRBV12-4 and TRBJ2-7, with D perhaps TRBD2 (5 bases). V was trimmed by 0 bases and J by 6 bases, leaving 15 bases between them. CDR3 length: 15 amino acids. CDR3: CASSLALGLFGEQYF. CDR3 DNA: TGTGCCAGCAGTTTAGCGCTTGGACTCTTCGGCGAGCAGTACTTC.

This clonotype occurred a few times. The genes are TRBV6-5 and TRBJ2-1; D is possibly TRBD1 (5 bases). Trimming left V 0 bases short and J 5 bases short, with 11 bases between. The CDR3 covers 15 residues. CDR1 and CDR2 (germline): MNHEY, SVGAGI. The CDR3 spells CASSYSQGINNEQFF. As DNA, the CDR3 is TGTGCCAGCAGTTACTCCCAGGGAATCAACAATGAGCAGTTCTTC.

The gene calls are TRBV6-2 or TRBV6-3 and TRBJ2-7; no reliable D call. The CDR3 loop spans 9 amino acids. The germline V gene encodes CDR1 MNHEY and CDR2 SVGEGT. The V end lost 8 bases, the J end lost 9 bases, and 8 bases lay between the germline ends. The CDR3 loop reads CASGPGQYF. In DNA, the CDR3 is TGTGCCAGCGGGCCAGGGCAGTACTTC.

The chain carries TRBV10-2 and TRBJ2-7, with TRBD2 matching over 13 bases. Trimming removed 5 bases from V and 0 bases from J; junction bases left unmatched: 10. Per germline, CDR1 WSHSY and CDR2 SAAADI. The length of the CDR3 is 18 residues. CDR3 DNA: TGCGCCAGCAGTTCAGGACTAGCGGGAGTAAGGAGCTCCTACGAGCAGTACTTC. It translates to CASSSGLAGVRSSYEQYF.

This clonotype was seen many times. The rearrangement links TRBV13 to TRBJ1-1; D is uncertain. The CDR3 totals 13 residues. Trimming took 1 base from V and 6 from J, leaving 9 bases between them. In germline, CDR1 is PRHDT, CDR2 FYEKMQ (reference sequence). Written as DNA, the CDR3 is TGTGCCAGCAGCTTAGAGGAGGGCCCTGAAGCTTTCTTT. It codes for CASSLEEGPEAFF.

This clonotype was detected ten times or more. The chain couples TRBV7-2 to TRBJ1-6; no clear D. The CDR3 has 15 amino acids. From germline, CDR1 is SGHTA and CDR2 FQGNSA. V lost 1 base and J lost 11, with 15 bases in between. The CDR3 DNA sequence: TGTGCCAGCAGCTTAGAGGCCAGAATATTTACACCCCTCCACTTT. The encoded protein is CASSLEARIFTPLHF.

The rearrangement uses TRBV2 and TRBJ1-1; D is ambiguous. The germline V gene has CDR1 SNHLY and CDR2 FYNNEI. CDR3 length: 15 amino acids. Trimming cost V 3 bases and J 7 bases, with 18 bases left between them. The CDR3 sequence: CASSEVAGDLGEAFF. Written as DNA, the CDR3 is TGTGCCAGCAGTGAGGTAGCGGGAGACCTAGGTGAAGCTTTCTTT.

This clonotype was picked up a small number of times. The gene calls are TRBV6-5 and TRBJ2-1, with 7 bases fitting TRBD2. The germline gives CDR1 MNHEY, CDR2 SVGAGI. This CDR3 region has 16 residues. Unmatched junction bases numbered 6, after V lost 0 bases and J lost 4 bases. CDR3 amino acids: CASSYSLQRGYNEQFF. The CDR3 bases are TGTGCCAGCAGTTACTCGCTACAGCGGGGATACAATGAGCAGTTCTTC.

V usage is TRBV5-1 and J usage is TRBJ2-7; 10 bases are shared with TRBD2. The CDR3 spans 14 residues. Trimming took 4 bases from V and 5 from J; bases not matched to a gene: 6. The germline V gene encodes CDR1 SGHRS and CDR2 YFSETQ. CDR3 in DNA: TGCGCCAGCAGCCTTAGCGGGAGGAGGGACGAGCAGTACTTC. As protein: CASSLSGRRDEQYF.

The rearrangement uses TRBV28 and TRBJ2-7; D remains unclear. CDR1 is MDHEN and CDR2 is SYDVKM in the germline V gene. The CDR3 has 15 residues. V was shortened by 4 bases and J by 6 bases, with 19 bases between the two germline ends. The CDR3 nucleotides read TGTGCCAGCAGTTCCAATCCTTTAGAAACCTCCGAGCAGTACTTC. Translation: CASSSNPLETSEQYF.

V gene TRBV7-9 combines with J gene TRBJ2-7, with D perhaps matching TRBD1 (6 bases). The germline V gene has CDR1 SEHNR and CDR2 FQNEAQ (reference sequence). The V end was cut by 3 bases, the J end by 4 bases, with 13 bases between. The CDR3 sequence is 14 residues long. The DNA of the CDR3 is TGTGCCAGCAGCTTTACAGGACAGTGGTACGAGCAGTACTTC. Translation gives CASSFTGQWYEQYF.

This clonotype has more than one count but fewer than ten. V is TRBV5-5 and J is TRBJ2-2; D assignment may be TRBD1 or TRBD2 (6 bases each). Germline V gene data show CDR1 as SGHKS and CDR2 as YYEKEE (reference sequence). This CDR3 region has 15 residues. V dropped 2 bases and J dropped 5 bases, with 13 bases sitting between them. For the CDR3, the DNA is TGTGCCAGCAGCTTTGGCCGGGGGCCTACCGGGGAGCTGTTTTTT. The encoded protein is CASSFGRGPTGELFF.